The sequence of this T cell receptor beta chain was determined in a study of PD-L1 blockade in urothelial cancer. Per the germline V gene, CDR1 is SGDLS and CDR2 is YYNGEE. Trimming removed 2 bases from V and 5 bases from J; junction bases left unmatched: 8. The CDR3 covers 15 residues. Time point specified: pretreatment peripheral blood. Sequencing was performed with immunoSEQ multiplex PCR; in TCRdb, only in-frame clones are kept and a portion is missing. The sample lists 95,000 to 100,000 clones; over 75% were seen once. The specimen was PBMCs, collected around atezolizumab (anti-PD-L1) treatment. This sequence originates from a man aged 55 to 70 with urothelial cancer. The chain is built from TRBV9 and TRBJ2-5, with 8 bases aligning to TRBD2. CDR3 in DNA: TGTGCCAGCAGCGTCGGGACTAGTGTATCCGAGACCCAGTACTTC. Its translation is CASSVGTSVSETQYF.